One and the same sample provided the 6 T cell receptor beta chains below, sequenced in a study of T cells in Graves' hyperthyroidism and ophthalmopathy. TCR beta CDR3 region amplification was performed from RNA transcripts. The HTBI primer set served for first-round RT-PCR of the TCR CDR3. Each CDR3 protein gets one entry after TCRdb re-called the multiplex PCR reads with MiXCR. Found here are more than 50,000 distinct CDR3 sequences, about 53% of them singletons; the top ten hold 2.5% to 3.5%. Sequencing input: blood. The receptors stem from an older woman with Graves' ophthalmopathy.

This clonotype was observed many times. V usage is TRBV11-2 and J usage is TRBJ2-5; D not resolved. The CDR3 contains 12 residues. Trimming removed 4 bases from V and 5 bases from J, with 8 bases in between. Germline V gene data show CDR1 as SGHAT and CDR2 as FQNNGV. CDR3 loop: CASSSIGETQYF. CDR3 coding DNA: TGTGCCAGCAGCTCGATAGGGGAGACCCAGTACTTC.

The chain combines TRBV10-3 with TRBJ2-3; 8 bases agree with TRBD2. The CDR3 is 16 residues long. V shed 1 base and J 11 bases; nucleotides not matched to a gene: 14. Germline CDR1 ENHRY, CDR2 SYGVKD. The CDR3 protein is CAISELWRGADNEQYF. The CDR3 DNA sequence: TGTGCCATCAGTGAGTTATGGCGGGGGGCGGATAATGAGCAGTATTTT.

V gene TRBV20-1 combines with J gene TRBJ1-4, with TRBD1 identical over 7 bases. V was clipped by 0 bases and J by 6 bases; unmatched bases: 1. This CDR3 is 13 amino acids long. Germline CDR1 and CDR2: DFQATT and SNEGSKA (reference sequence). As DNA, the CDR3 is TGCAGTGCTAGAGATGGACAGGATGAAAAACTGTTTTTT. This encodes CSARDGQDEKLFF.

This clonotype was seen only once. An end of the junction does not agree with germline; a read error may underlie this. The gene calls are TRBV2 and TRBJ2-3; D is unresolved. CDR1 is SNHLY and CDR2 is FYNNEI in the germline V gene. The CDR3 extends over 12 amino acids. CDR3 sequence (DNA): TGTGCCAACAGTGTGCGGCGAGATACGCAGTATTTT. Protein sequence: CANSVRRDTQYF.

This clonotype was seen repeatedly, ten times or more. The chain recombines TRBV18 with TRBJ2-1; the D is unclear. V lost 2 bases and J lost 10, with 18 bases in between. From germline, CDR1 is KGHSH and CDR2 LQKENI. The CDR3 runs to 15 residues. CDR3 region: CASSPDSVPSMEQFF. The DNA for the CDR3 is TGTGCCAGCTCACCAGACTCAGTCCCTTCAATGGAGCAGTTCTTC.

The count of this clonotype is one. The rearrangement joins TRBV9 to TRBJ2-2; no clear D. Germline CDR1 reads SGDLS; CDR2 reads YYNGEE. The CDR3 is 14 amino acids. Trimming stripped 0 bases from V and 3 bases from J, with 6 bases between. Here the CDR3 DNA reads TGTGCCAGCAGCGTAGGGGGTGACACCGGGGAGCTGTTTTTT. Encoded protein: CASSVGGDTGELFF.